Below, 10 T cell receptor beta chains from the same sample are listed, as sequenced in a study of T-cell memory formation after mild COVID-19. TCRdb used MiXCR to reprocess the 5' RACE reads, holding one entry per CDR3 protein. The data contain over 130,000 distinct CDR3 sequences, 13% to 15% of them singletons. The sequencing sample was made of PBMCs or a T cell subset sorted from them (not recorded which). Source of these receptors: an adult woman who had mild COVID-19 (a few samples of this study predate the infection). Cell type and time point are not known.

The table lists this clonotype with a few counts. The chain's CDR3 is CASSLSDSRRRGYTF. For the CDR3, the DNA is TGCGCCAGCAGCCTCTCGGACTCCAGACGACGTGGCTACACCTTC. The chain carries TRBV5-1 and TRBJ1-2, with D unclear. Germline assignment: CDR1 SGHRS and CDR2 YFSETQ. This CDR3 is built from 15 residues. The V end lost 4 bases, the J end lost 7 bases, and 20 bases lay between the germline ends.

This clonotype came up a few times. The chain has TRBV19 and TRBJ2-5; TRBD2 might be the D (5 bases). The germline V gene has CDR1 LNHDA and CDR2 SQIVND (reference sequence). The CDR3 covers 15 residues. V lost 3 bases, J lost 5 bases, and 16 bases lay in between. CDR3 nucleotides: TGTGCCAGTAGTATCTTGAGCGGCGGTAGGGAGACCCAGTACTTC. This encodes CASSILSGGRETQYF.

The sample holds a few counts of this clonotype. This chain connects TRBV7-3 to TRBJ2-1; 8 nucleotides align to TRBD1. With 5 bases clipped from V and 5 bases from J, the junction kept 11 bases outside the gene matches. From germline, CDR1 is SGHTA and CDR2 FQGTGA. This CDR3 has 16 residues. The chain's CDR3 is CASSPYPTGVNNEQFF. As DNA, the CDR3 is TGTGCCAGCAGCCCCTACCCGACAGGGGTCAACAATGAGCAGTTCTTC.

The chain couples TRBV12-3 or TRBV12-4 to TRBJ2-1; the D is unclear. The CDR3 has 16 amino acids. V was pared by 0 bases and J by 4 bases, with 13 bases between. The CDR3 DNA reads as TGTGCCAGCAGTTTAGCGCCTGGCGGAACTTACAATGAGCAGTTCTTC. Protein sequence: CASSLAPGGTYNEQFF.

This clonotype was detected a few times. The chain combines TRBV20-1 with TRBJ1-2, with a possible D match to TRBD1 (6 bases). V dropped 1 base and J dropped 5 bases, with 14 bases sitting between them. CDR1 and CDR2 (germline): DFQATT, SNEGSKA (reference sequence). The CDR3 length is 14 residues. CDR3 in amino acids: CSARVSQGIYGYTF. In DNA form, the CDR3 reads TGCAGTGCTAGAGTGAGTCAGGGGATATATGGCTACACCTTC.

This clonotype was seen more than once but under ten times. The V and J genes are TRBV7-9 and TRBJ2-1, with TRBD2 identical over 12 bases. Germline CDR1 and CDR2: SEHNR and FQNEAQ (reference sequence). The junction had 2 bases not matched to a gene; V was cut back by 4 bases and J by 7 bases. This CDR3 comprises 14 residues. In DNA form, the CDR3 reads TGTGCCAGCAGCTCTAGCGGGAGGGCGAATGAGCAGTTCTTC. This codes for CASSSSGRANEQFF.

The rearrangement joins TRBV12-3 or TRBV12-4 to TRBJ2-3, with D possibly called TRBD1 or TRBD2 (6 bases each). The CDR3 has 19 amino acids. V lost 6 bases to trimming and J lost 0 bases, with 25 bases between them. The chain's CDR3 is CASSRSVGGPPRSTDTQYF. The CDR3 bases are TGTGCCAGCAGCAGATCCGTCGGGGGCCCACCTCGGAGCACAGATACGCAGTATTTT.

This chain uses TRBV29-1 with TRBJ1-1, with 7 positions matching TRBD1. Germline CDR1 SQVTM, CDR2 ANQGSEA. This CDR3 has 14 amino acids. V lost 4 bases, J lost 8 bases, and 13 bases stayed unmatched. The CDR3 sequence: CSVAGGGNITEAFF. The CDR3 bases are TGCAGCGTTGCGGGAGGGGGCAATATCACAGAAGCTTTCTTT. Looking up the rest from reference TRBV29-1 and TRBJ1-1 gives the full variable domain: SAVISQKPSRDICQRGTSLTIQCQVDSQVTMMFWYRQQPGQSLTLIATANQGSEATYESGFVIDKFPISRPNLTFSTLTVSNMSPEDSSIYLCSVAGGGNITEAFFGQGTRLTVV.

This clonotype was observed a few times. The CDR3 loop is CASTPTDKTNEKLFF. CDR3 in DNA: TGTGCCAGCACCCCCACCGACAAAACTAATGAAAAACTGTTTTTT. The chain combines TRBV11-2 with TRBJ1-4; D is uncertain. V shed 7 bases and J shed 1 base, with 13 bases lying between them. The CDR3 extends over 15 amino acids. Germline V gives CDR1 SGHAT, CDR2 FQNNGV.

The chain recombines TRBV7-9 with TRBJ1-2, with no clear D. V was pared by 4 bases and J by 8 bases, with 17 bases between. Germline-derived CDR1 and CDR2 are SEHNR and FQNEAQ (reference sequence). The CDR3 consists of 14 residues. The CDR3 DNA is TGTGCCAGCAGCTCAATATGTGCAGATGACGGCTACACCTTC. Amino acids: CASSSICADDGYTF.